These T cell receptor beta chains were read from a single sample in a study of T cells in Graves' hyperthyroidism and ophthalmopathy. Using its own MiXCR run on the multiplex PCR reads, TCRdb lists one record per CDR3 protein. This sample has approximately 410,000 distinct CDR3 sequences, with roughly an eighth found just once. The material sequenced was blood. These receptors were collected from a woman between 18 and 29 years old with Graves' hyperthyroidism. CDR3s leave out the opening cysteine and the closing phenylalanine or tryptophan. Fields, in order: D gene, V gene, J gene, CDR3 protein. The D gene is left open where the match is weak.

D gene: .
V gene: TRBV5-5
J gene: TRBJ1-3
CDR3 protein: ASSIPGSSGNTIY

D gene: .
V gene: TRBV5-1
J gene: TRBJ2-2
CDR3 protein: ASSLGGEDTGELF

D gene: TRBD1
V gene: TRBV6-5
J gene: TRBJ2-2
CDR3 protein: ASSYARQGKNTGELF

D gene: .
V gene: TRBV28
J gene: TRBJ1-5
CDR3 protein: ASSFPASLGQPQH

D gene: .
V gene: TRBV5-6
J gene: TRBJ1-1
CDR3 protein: ASSLMGGADTEAF

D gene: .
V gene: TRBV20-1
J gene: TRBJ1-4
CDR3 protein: SARDPQGATNEKLF

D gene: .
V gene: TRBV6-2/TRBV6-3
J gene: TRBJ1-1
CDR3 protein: ASRRGGTEAF

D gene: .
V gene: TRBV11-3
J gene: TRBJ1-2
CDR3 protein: ASSLGGRQGYT

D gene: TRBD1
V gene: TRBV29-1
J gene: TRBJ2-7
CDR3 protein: SVVWQGAYEQY

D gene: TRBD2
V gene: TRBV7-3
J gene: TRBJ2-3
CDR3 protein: ASSPGLALTDTQY

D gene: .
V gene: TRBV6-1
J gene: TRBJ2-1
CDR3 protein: ASSFGQISYNEQF

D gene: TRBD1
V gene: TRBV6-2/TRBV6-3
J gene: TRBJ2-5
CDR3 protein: ASSSGTGGLETQY

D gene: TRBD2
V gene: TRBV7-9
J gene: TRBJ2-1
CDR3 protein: ASSFRGRALDEQF

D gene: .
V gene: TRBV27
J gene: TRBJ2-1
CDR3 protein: ASSFGLTYEQF

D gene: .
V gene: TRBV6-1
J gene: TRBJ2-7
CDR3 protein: ASKSSRGMYGEQY

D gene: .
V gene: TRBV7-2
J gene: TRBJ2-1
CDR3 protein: ASSLIVGVSYNEQF

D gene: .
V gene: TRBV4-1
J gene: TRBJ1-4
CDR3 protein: ASSHGPGNEKLF

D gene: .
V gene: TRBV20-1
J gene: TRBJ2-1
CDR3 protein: SAIGLSSYNEQF

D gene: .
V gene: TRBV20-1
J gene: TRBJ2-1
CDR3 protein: SATETGSREQF

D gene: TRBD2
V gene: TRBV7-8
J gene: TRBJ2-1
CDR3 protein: ASSLMTSWHNEQF

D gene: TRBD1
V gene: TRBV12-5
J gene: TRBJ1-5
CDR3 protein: ASGTRQGLQPQH

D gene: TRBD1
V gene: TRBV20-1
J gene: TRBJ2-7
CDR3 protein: SAAGGGYEQY

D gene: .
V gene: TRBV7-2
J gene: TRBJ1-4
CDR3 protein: ASSVTGFNEKLF

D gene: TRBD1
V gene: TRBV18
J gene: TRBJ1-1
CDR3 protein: AGSPRTGDTEAF

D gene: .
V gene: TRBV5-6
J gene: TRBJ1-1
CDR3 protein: ASSLDVVAEAF

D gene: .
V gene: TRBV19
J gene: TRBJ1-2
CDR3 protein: ASSINRANLYGYT

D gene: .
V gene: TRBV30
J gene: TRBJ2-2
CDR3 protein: AWSEIREAGELF

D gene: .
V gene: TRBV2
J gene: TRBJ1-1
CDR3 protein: ASSESTRLNTEAF

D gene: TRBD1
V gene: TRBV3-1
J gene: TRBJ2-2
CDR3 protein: ASSQATGGNTGELF

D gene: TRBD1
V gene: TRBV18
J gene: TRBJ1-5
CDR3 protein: ASSSRDREHQPQH

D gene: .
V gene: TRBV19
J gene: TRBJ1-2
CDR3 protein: ATSQGLFYGYT

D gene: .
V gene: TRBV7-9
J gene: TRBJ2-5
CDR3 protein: ASSLGLQETQY

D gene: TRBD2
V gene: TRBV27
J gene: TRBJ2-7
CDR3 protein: ASGGLADYEQY

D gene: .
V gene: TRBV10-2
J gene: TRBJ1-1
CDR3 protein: ASSERALHKRGPVSSEAF

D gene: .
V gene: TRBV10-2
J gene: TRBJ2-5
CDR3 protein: ASSERGYQETQY

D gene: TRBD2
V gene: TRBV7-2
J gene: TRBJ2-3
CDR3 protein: ASSPSTSGYTDTQY

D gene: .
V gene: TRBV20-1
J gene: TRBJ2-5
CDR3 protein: SASLSDLVGETQY

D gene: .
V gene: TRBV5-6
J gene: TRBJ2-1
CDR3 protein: ASSLEAGRISYNEQF

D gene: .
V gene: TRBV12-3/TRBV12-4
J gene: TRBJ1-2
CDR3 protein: ASSFGGGSLTGYT

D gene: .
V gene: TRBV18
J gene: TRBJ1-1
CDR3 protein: ASSPPATEAF

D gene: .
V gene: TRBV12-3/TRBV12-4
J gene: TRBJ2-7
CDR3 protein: ASSKGGLYEQY

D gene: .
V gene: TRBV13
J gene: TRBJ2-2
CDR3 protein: ASSLGLRAGELF

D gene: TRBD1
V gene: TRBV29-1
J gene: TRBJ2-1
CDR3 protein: SVDRDREVNEQF

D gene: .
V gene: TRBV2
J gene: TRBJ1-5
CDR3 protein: ASSQDTYQPQH

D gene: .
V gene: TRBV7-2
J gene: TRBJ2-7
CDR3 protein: ASSPTTGRHEQY

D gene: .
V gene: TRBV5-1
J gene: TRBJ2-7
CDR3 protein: ASSLGTDLEQY

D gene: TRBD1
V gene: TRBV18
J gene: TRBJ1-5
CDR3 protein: ASSQQGPYSNQPQH

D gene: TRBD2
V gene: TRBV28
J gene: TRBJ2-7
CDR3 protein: ASSQIRGHQRLLAGAYEQY

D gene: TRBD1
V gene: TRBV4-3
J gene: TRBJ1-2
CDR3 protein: ASSQDVQGAYGYT

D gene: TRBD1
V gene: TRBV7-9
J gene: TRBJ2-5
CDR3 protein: ASSWGTGITETQY

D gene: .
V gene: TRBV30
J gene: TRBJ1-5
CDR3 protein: AWSVGESNQPQH

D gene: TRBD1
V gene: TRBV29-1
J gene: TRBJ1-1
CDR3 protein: SVAAGGYGTEAF